Presented here are 2 T cell receptor beta chains from one specimen sequenced in a study of blood T cell repertoires in COVID-19 (dated by TCRdb to 2018 to 2021). The method was the immunoSEQ multiplex PCR assay. TCRdb provides this immuneACCESS table in a form limited to in-frame rearrangements. Some clones are lacking; in checked studies, under half of them reflect an unresolved V gene, and why the rest are absent is not known. The sample table contains 300,000 to 450,000 clones; only one count was recorded for approximately 92% of them. The ten largest clones take up approximately 1% of the sample. The sequencing input was PBMCs or T cells enriched from blood (not recorded which). The source is a man between 18 and 35 years old who had recovered from COVID-19.

The chain links TRBV6-5 to TRBJ1-5, with 7 positions matching TRBD1. The V gene end was trimmed by 4 bases and the J gene end by 3 bases; junction bases not matched to a gene: 3. Germline V gives CDR1 MNHEY, CDR2 SVGAGI. This CDR3 region has 14 residues. The CDR3 region is CASSSQGFNQPQHF. The CDR3, as DNA: TGTGCCAGCAGTTCACAGGGGTTCAATCAGCCCCAGCATTTT.

The chain joins TRBV30 to TRBJ2-1, with D perhaps TRBD1 (6 bases). With 5 bases removed from V and 2 bases from J, the gap between germline ends came to 7 bases. The V gene's germline CDR1 is GTSNPN and CDR2 SVGIG (reference sequence). This CDR3 contains 12 residues. CDR3 amino acids: CAWGQTYNEQFF. The CDR3 DNA is TGTGCCTGGGGACAGACCTACAATGAGCAGTTCTTC.